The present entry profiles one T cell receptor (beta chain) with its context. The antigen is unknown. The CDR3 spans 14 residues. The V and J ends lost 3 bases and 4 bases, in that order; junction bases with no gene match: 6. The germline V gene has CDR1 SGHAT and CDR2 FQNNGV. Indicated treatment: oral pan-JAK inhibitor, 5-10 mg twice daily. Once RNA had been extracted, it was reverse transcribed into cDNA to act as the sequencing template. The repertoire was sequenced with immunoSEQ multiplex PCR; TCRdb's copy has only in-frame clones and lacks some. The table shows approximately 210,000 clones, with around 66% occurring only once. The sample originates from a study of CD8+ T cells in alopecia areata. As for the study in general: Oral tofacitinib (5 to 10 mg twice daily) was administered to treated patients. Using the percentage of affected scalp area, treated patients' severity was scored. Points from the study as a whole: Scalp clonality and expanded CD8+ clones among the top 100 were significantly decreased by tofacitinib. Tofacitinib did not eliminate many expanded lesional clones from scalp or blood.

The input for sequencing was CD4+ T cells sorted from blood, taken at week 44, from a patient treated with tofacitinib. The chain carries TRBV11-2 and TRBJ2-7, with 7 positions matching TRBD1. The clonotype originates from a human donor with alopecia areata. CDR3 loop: CASSLGQLPYEQYF. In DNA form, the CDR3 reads TGTGCCAGCAGCTTGGGACAGCTGCCTTACGAGCAGTACTTC.